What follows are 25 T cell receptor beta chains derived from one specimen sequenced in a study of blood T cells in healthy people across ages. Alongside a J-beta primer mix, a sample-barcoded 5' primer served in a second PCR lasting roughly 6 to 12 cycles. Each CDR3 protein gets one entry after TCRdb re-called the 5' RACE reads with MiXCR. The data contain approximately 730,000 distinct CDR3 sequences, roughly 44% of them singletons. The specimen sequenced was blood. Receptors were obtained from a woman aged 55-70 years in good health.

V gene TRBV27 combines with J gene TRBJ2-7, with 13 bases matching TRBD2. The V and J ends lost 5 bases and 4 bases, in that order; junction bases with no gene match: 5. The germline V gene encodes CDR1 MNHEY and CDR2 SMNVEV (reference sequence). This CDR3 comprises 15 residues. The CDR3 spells CASSAGLAGRYEQYF. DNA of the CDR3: TGTGCCAGCAGTGCGGGACTAGCGGGGAGGTACGAGCAGTACTTC.

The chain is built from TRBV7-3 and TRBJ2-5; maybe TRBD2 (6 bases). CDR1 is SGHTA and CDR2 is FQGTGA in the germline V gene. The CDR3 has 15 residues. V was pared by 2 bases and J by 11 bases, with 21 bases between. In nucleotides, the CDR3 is TGTGCCAGCAGCTTAGGGCCAGCGGGCGTCAATGAGCAGTACTTC. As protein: CASSLGPAGVNEQYF.

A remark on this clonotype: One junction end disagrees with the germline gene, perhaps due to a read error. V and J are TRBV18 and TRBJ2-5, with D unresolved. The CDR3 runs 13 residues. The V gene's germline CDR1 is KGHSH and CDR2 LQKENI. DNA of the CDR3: TGTGCCAGCCCACCGACGTGGGGTGAGACCCAGTACTTC. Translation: CASPPTWGETQYF.

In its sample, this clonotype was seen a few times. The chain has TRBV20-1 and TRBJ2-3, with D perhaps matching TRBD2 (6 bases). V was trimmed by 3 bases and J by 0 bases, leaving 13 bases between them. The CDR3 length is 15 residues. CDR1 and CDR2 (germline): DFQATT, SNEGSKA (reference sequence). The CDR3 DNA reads TGCAGTGCTAGGCGTACAGCGGGTAGCACAGATACGCAGTATTTT. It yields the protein CSARRTAGSTDTQYF.

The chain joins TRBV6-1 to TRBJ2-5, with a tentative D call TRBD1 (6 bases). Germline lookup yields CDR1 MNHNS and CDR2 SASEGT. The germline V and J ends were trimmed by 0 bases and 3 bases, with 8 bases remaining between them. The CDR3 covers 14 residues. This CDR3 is CASSEAAGEETQYF. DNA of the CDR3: TGTGCCAGCAGTGAAGCGGCAGGGGAAGAGACCCAGTACTTC.

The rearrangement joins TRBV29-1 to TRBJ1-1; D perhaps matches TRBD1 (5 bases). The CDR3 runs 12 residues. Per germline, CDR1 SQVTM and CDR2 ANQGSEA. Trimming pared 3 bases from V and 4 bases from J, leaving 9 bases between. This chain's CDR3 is CSVDGGGTEAFF. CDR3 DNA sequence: TGCAGCGTTGATGGGGGGGGCACTGAAGCTTTCTTT. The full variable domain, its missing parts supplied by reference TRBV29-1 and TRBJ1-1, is SAVISQKPSRDICQRGTSLTIQCQVDSQVTMMFWYRQQPGQSLTLIATANQGSEATYESGFVIDKFPISRPNLTFSTLTVSNMSPEDSSIYLCSVDGGGTEAFFGQGTRLTVV.

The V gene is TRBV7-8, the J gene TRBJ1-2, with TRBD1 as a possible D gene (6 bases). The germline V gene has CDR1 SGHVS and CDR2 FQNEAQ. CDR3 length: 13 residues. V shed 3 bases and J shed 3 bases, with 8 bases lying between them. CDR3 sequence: CASSLDRYYGYTF. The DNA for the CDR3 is TGTGCCAGCAGCTTGGACAGATACTATGGCTACACCTTC.

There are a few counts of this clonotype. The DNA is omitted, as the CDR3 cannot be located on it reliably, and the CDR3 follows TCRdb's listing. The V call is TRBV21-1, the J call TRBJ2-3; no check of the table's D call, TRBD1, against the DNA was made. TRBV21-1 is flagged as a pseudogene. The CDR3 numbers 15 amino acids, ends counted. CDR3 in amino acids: CASPWWGPGTDTQYF.

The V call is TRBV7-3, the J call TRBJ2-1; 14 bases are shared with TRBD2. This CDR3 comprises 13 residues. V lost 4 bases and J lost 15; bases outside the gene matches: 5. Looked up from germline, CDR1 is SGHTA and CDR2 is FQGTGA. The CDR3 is CASSWSTSGGVFF. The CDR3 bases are TGTGCCAGCAGCTGGTCGACTAGCGGGGGGGTGTTCTTC.

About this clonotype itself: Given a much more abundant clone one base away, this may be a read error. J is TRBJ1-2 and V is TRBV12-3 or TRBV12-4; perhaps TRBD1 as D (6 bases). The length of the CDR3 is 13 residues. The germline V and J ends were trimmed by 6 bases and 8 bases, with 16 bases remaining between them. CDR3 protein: CASSRGHTWGYTF. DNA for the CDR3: TGTGCCAGCAGCCGGGGACATACTTGGGGCTACACCTTC.

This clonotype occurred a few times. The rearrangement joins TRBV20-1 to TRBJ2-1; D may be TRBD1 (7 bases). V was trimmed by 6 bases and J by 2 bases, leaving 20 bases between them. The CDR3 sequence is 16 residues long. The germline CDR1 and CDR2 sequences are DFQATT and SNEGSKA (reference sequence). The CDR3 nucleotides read TGCAGTGCGGCTCGGCCTGCAGGGGGGCCCTACAATGAGCAGTTCTTC. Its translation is CSAARPAGGPYNEQFF.

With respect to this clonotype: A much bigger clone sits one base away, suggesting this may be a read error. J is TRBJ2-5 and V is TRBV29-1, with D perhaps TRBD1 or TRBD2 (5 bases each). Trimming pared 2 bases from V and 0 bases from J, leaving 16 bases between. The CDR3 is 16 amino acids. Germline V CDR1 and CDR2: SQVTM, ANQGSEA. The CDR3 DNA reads TGCAGCGTTGAAAATAACCGGGGCCCTTACCAAGAGACCCAGTACTTC. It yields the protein CSVENNRGPYQETQYF.

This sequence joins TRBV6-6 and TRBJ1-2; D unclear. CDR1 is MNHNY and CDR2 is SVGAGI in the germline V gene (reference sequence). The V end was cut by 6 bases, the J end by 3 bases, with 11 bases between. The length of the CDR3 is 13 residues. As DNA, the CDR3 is TGTGCCAGCAGGGCATCGGAGGACTATGGCTACACCTTC. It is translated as CASRASEDYGYTF.

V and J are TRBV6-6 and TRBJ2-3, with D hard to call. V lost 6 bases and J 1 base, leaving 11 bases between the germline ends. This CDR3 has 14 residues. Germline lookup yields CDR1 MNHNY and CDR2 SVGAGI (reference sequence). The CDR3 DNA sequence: TGTGCCAGCAGGTCGCGTCACGGCACAGATACGCAGTATTTT. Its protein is CASRSRHGTDTQYF.

CDR3 sequence: CASSGQAGTEAFF. CDR3 bases: TGTGCCAGCAGTGGACAGGCGGGGACTGAAGCTTTCTTT. The chain employs TRBV2 and TRBJ1-1; weak D call: TRBD1 (6 bases). Deletions cut 4 bases from V and 5 bases from J, with 11 bases between. CDR1 SNHLY and CDR2 FYNNEI come from the germline V gene. The CDR3 contains 13 residues.

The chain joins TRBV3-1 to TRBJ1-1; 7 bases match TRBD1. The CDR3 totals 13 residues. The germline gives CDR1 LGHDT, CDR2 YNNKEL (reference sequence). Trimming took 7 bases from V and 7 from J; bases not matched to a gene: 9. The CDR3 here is CASNNRGRGEAFF. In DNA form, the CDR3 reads TGTGCCAGCAACAACAGGGGCCGGGGTGAAGCTTTCTTT.

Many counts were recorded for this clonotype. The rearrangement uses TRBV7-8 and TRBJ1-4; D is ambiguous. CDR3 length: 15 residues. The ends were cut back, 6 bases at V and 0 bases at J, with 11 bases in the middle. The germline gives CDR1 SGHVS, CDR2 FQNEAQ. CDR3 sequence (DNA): TGTGCCAGCAGTCTCACGGGTGCAACTAATGAAAAACTGTTTTTT. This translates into CASSLTGATNEKLFF.

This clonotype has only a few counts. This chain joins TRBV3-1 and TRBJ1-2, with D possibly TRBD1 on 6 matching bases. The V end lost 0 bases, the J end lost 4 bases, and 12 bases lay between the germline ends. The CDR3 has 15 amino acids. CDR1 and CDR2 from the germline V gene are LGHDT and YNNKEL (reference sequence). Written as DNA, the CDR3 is TGTGCCAGCAGCCAAGATCCGGGGGCAGGCTATGGCTACACCTTC. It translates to CASSQDPGAGYGYTF. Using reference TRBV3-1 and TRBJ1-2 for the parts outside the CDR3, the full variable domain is DTAVSQTPKYLVTQMGNDKSIKCEQNLGHDTMYWYKQDSKKFLKIMFSYNNKELIINETVPNRFSPKSPDKAHLNLHINSLELGDSAVYFCASSQDPGAGYGYTFGSGTRLTVV.

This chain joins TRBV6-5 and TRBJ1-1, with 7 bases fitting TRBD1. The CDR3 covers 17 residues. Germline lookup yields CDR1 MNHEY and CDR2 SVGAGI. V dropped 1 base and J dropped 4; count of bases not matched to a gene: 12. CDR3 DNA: TGTGCCAGCAGTTACTTAAAAAGAGGGGGCCGGGGCACTGAAGCTTTCTTT. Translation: CASSYLKRGGRGTEAFF.

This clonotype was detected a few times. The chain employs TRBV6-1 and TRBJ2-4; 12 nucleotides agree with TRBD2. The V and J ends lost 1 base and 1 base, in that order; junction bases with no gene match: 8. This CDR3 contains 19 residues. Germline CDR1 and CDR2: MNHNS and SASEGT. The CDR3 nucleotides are TGTGCCAGCAGTGAAGTACCTAGCGGGGGGGCCGTCGCCAAAAACATTCAGTACTTC. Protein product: CASSEVPSGGAVAKNIQYF.

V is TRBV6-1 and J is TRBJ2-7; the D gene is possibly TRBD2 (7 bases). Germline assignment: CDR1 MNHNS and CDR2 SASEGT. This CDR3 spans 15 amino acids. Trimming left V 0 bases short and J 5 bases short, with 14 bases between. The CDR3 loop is CASSEARGGRDEQYF. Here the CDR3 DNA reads TGTGCCAGCAGTGAAGCAAGGGGGGGGCGCGACGAGCAGTACTTC.

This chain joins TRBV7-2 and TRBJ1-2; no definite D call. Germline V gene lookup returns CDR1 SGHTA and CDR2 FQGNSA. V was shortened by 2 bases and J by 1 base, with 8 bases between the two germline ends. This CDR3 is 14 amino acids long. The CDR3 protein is CASSLSSSNYGYTF. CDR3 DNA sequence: TGTGCCAGCAGCTTATCTTCCAGTAACTATGGCTACACCTTC.

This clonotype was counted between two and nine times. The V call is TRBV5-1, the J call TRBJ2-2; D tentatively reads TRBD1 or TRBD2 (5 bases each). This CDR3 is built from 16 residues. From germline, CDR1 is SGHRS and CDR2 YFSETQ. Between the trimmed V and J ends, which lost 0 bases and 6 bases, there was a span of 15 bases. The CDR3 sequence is CASSLEVGARSGELFF. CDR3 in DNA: TGCGCCAGCAGCTTGGAGGTCGGGGCAAGGTCCGGGGAGCTGTTTTTT.

The CDR3 DNA is TGTGCCAGCAGTGCAAGGGAGGGGGAGCAGTTCTTC. Protein product: CASSAREGEQFF. The genes are TRBV6-2 or TRBV6-3 and TRBJ2-1; 7 bases match TRBD2. This CDR3 is 12 amino acids long. Germline V gene data show CDR1 as MNHEY and CDR2 as SVGEGT. With 5 bases clipped from V and 10 bases from J, the junction kept 5 bases outside the gene matches.

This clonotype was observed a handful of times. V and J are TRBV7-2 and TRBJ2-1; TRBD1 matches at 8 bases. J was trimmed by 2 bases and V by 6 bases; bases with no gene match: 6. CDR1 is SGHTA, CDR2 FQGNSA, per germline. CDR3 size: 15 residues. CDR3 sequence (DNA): TGTGCCAGCAGATACGACAGGGGCACCTACAATGAGCAGTTCTTC. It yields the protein CASRYDRGTYNEQFF. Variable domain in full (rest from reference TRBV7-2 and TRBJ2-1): GAGVSQSPSNKVTEKGKDVELRCDPISGHTALYWYRQSLGQGLEFLIYFQGNSAPDKSGLPSDRFSAERTGGSVSTLTIQRTQQEDSAVYLCASRYDRGTYNEQFFGPGTRLTVL.